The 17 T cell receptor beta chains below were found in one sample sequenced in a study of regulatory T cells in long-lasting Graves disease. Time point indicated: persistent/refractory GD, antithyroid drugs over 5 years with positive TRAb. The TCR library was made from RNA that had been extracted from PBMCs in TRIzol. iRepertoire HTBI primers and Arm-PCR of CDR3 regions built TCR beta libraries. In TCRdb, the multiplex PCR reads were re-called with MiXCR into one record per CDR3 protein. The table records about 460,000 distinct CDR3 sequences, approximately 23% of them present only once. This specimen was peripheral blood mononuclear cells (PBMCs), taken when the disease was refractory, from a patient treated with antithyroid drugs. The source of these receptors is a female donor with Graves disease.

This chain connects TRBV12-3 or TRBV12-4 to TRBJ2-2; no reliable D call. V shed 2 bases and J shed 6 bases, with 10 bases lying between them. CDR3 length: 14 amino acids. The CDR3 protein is CASSLQDAPGELFF. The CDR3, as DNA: TGTGCCAGCAGTTTACAGGATGCCCCCGGGGAGCTGTTTTTT.

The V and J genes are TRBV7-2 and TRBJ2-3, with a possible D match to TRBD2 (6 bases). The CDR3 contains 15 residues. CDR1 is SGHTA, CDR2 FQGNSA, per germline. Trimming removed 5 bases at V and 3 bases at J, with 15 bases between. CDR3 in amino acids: CASSIFGTQTDTQYF. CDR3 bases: TGTGCCAGCAGCATATTCGGGACTCAGACAGATACGCAGTATTTT.

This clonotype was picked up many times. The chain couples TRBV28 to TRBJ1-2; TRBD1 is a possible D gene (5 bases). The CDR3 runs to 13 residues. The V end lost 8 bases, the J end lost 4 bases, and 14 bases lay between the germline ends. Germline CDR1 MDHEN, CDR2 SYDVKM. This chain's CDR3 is CASGATVFYGYTF. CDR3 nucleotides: TGTGCCAGCGGGGCGACTGTGTTCTATGGCTACACCTTC.

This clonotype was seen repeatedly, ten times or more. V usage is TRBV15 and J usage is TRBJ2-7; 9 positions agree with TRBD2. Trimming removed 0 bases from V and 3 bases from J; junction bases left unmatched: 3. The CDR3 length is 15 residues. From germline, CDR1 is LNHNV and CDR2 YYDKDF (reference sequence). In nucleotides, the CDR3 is TGTGCCACCAGCAGAGATCGGACTAGCGACTACGAGCAGTACTTC. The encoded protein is CATSRDRTSDYEQYF.

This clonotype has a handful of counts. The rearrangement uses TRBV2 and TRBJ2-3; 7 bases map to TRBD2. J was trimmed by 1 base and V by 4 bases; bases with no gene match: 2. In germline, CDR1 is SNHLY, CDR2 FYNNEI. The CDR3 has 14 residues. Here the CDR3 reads CASSGAGGTDTQYF. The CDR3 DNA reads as TGTGCCAGCAGTGGGGCGGGGGGCACAGATACGCAGTATTTT.

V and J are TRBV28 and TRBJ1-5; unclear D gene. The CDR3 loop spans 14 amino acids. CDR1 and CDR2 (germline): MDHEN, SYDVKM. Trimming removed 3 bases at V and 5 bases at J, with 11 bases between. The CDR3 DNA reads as TGTGCCAGCAGTTTTTGGGAGGCGGATCAGCCCCAGCATTTT. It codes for CASSFWEADQPQHF.

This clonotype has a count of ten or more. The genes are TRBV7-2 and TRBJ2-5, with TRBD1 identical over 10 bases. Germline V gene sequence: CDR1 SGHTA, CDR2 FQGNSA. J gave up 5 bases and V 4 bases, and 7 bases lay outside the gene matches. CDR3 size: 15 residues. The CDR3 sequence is CASSSDRGRWETQYF. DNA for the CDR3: TGTGCCAGCAGCTCCGACAGGGGGCGTTGGGAGACCCAGTACTTC.

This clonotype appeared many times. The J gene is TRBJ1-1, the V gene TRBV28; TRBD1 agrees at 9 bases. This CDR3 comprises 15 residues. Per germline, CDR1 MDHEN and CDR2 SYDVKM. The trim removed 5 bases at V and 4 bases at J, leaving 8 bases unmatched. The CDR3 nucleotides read TGTGCCAGCAGTCTACAGGGGGCAGGTTTCACTGAAGCTTTCTTT. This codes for CASSLQGAGFTEAFF.

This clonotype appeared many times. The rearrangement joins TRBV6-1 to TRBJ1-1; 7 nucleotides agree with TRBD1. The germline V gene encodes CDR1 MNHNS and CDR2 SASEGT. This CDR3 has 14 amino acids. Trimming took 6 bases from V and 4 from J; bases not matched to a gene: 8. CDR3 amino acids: CASSPQGYITEAFF. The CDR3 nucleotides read TGTGCCAGCAGCCCACAGGGGTACATCACTGAAGCTTTCTTT.

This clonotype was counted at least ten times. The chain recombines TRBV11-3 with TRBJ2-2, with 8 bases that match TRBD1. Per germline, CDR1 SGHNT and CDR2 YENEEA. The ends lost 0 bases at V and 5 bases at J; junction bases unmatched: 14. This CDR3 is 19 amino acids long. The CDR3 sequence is CASSLEAPGQVPWTGELFF. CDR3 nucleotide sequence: TGTGCCAGCAGCTTAGAAGCTCCGGGACAGGTCCCTTGGACCGGGGAGCTGTTTTTT.

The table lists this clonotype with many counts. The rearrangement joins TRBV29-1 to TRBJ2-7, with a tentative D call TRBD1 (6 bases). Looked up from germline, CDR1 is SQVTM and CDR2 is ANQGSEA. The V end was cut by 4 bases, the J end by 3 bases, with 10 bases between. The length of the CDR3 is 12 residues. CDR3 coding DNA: TGCAGCGTTGTAGTCAGGGGCTACGAGCAGTACTTC. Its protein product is CSVVVRGYEQYF.

In DNA form, the CDR3 reads TGTGCCAGCAGTATCTTAGGAGAGCAGTACTTC. Translating it yields CASSILGEQYF. This chain links TRBV28 with TRBJ2-7; unclear D gene. The CDR3 has 11 residues. The V gene's germline CDR1 is MDHEN and CDR2 SYDVKM. V was shortened by 5 bases and J by 7 bases, with 9 bases between the two germline ends.

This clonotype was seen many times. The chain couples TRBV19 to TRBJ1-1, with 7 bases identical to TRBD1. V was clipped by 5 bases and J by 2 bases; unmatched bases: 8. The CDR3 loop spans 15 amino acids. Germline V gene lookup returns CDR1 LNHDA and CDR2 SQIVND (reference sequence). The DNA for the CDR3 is TGTGCCAGTAGTTCCCCCGGGACAGCAAACACTGAAGCTTTCTTT. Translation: CASSSPGTANTEAFF.

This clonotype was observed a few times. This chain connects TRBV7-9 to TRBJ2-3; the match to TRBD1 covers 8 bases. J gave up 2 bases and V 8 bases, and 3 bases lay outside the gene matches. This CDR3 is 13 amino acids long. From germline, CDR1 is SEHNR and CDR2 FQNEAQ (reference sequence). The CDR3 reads CASEGQATDTQYF. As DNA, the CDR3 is TGTGCCAGCGAGGGACAGGCCACAGATACGCAGTATTTT.

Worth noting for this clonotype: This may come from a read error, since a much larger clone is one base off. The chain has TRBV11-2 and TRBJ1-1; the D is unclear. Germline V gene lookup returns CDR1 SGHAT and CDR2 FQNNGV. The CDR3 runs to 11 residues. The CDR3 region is CTSRKEMEAFF. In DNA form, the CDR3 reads TGTACCAGCAGAAAAGAAATGGAAGCTTTCTTT.

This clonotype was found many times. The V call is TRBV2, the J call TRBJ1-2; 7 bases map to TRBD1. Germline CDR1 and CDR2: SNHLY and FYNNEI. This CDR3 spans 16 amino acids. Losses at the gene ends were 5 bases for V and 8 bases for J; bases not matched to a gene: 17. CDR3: CASSFGQNQGGVGYTF. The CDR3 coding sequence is TGTGCCAGCAGTTTTGGACAGAACCAGGGGGGTGTAGGCTACACCTTC.

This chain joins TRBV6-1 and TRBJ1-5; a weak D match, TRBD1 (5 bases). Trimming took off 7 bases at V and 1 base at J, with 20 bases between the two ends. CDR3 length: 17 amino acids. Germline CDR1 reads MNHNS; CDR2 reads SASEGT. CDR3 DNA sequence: TGTGCCAGCACGGGGGGACCTCTAGGAACCAGCAATCAGCCCCAGCATTTT. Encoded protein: CASTGGPLGTSNQPQHF.